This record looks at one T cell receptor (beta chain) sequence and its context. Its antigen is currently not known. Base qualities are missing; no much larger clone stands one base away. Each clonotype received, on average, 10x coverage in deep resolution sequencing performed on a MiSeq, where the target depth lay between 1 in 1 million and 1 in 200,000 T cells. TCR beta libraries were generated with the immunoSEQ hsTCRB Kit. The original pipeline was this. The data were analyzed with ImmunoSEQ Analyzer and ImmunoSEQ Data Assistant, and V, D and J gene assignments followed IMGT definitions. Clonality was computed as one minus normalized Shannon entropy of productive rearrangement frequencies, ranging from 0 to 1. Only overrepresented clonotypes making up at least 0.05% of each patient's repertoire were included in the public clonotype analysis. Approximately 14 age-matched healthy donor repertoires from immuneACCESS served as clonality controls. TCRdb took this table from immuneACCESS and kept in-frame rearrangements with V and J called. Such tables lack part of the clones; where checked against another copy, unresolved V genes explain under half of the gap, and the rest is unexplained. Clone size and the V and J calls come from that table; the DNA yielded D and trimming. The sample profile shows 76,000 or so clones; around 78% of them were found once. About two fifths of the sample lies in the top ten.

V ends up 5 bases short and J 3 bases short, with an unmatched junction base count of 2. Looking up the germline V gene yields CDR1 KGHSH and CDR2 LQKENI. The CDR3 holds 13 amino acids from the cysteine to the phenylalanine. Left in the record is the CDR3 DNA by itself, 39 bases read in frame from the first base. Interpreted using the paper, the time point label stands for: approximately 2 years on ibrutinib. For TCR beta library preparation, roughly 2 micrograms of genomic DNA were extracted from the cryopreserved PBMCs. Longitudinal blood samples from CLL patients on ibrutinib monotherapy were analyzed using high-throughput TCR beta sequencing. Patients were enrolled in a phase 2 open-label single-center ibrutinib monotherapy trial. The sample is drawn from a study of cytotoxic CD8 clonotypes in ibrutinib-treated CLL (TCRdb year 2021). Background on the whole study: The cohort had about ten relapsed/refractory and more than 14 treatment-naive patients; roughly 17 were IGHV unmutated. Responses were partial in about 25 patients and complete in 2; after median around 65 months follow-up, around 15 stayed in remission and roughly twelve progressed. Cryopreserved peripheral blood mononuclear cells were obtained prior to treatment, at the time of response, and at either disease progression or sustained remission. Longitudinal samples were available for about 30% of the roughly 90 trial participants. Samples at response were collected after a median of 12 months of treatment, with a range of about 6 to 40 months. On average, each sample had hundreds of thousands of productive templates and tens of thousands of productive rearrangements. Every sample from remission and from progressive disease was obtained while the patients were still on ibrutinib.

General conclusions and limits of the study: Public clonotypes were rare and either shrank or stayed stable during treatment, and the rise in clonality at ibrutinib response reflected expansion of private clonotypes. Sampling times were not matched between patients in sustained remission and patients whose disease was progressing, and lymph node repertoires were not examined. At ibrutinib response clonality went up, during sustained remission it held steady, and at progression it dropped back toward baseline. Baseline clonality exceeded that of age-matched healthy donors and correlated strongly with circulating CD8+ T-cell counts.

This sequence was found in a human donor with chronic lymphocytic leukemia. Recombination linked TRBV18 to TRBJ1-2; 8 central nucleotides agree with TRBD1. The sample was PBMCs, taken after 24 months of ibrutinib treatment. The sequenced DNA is TGTGCCAGCTCAGTGGACAGGGACTATGGCTACACCTTC. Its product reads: CASSVDRDYGYTF.